These T cell receptor beta chains were read from a single sample in a study of T cells in Graves' hyperthyroidism and ophthalmopathy. TCRdb redid the calling of the multiplex PCR reads with MiXCR, one entry per CDR3 protein. The table records 600,000 to 750,000 distinct CDR3 sequences, roughly 17% of them present only once. What was sequenced was blood. The receptor set was obtained from a man aged 50-59 years with Graves' hyperthyroidism. Both conserved end residues are part of each CDR3. The D gene is left open where the match is weak. Size is omitted from some rows. Given values are once, few, many or a class for expanded clones.

D: TRBD1
size: .
V: TRBV13
J: TRBJ2-1
CDR3: CASSQAFRGRNEQFF
DNA: TGTGCCAGCAGCCAGGCGTTTAGGGGGCGAAATGAGCAGTTCTTC

D: .
size: many
V: TRBV18
J: TRBJ2-1
CDR3: CASSPRLALTNQQFF
DNA: TGTGCCAGCTCACCACGCCTAGCGTTAACGAACCAGCAGTTCTTC

D: .
size: .
V: TRBV9
J: TRBJ2-3
CDR3: CASSVADSITDTQYF
DNA: TGTGCCAGCAGCGTAGCAGACAGTATCACAGATACGCAGTATTTT

D: TRBD1
size: .
V: TRBV28
J: TRBJ1-2
CDR3: CASSPHSGGGFSF
DNA: TGTGCCAGCAGTCCCCACTCAGGGGGGGGGTTCTCCTTC

D: TRBD2
size: many
V: TRBV28
J: TRBJ2-1
CDR3: CASSLAGADGWNEQFF
DNA: TGTGCCAGCAGTCTAGCGGGAGCGGATGGGTGGAATGAGCAGTTCTTC

D: .
size: many
V: TRBV19
J: TRBJ1-6
CDR3: CASSIDTRNNNSPLHF
DNA: TGTGCCAGTAGTATAGACACCCGGAACAATAATTCACCCCTCCACTTT

D: TRBD1
size: .
V: TRBV2
J: TRBJ1-5
CDR3: CASRAATGGNQPQHF
DNA: TGTGCCAGCAGGGCTGCGACAGGGGGCAATCAGCCCCAGCATTTT

D: .
size: .
V: TRBV9
J: TRBJ2-7
CDR3: CASSTGGGLTVEQYF
DNA: TGTGCCAGCAGCACAGGTGGGGGATTGACCGTCGAGCAGTACTTC

D: TRBD2
size: many
V: TRBV7-9
J: TRBJ2-1
CDR3: CASSPSGSTEQFF
DNA: TGTGCCAGCAGCCCTAGCGGGAGTACTGAGCAGTTCTTC

D: .
size: many
V: TRBV20-1
J: TRBJ2-3
CDR3: CSARASPSSGADTQYF
DNA: TGCAGTGCTAGAGCTAGCCCTTCTAGTGGCGCAGATACGCAGTATTTT

D: .
size: .
V: TRBV28
J: TRBJ1-2
CDR3: CASRIPPYGYTF
DNA: TGTGCCAGCAGAATACCGCCCTATGGCTACACCTTC

D: .
size: .
V: TRBV4-1
J: TRBJ2-7
CDR3: CASSQTGSFSYEQYF
DNA: TGCGCCAGCAGCCAAACTGGGAGTTTCTCCTACGAGCAGTACTTC

D: TRBD1
size: few
V: TRBV24-1
J: TRBJ2-3
CDR3: CATSEGTGRPTDTQYF
DNA: TGTGCCACCAGTGAGGGGACAGGAAGGCCGACAGATACGCAGTATTTT

D: .
size: .
V: TRBV28
J: TRBJ1-4
CDR3: CASGGGGSEKLFF
DNA: TGTGCCAGTGGGGGGGGAGGGTCGGAAAAACTGTTTTTT

D: TRBD1
size: many
V: TRBV10-3
J: TRBJ1-1
CDR3: CAISRDRGDTEAFF
DNA: TGTGCCATCAGTCGGGACAGGGGAGACACTGAAGCTTTCTTT

D: .
size: many
V: TRBV6-2/TRBV6-3
J: TRBJ2-1
CDR3: CASSYSSTYNEQFF
DNA: TGTGCCAGCAGTTACTCTTCTACCTACAATGAGCAGTTCTTC

D: TRBD1
size: .
V: TRBV28
J: TRBJ1-2
CDR3: CASSEARGPYYGYTF
DNA: TGTGCCAGCAGTGAGGCCAGGGGGCCCTACTATGGCTACACCTTC

D: .
size: .
V: TRBV7-2
J: TRBJ2-5
CDR3: CASSFRQRETQYF
DNA: TGTGCCAGCAGCTTTAGACAGAGAGAGACCCAGTACTTC

D: .
size: few
V: TRBV6-2/TRBV6-3
J: TRBJ1-3
CDR3: CASSQSLGSGNTIYF
DNA: TGTGCCAGCAGTCAGAGTCTGGGTTCTGGAAACACCATATATTTT

D: .
size: few
V: TRBV28
J: TRBJ1-2
CDR3: CASTGYGRYGYTF
DNA: TGTGCCAGCACGGGTTACGGGCGCTATGGCTACACCTTC

D: TRBD2
size: many
V: TRBV3-1
J: TRBJ2-1
CDR3: CASSHYFLGTSGSGQFF
DNA: TGTGCCAGCAGCCACTACTTCCTTGGGACTAGCGGGAGTGGGCAGTTCTTC

D: TRBD2
size: .
V: TRBV6-1
J: TRBJ2-3
CDR3: CASSPLLAGVGGVGTDTQYF
DNA: TGTGCCAGCAGTCCTCTACTAGCGGGAGTTGGGGGCGTTGGCACAGATACGCAGTATTTT

D: .
size: .
V: TRBV28
J: TRBJ2-3
CDR3: CASSPDIDTDTQYF
DNA: TGTGCCAGCAGTCCCGATATAGACACAGATACGCAGTATTTT

D: .
size: few
V: TRBV20-1
J: TRBJ2-6
CDR3: CNASTALTGANVLTF
DNA: TGCAATGCCTCGACAGCGCTGACTGGGGCCAACGTCCTGACTTTC

D: TRBD2
size: .
V: TRBV18
J: TRBJ2-1
CDR3: CASSPPGGGAYNEQFF
DNA: TGTGCCAGCTCACCACCGGGGGGGGGGGCCTACAATGAGCAGTTCTTC

D: TRBD2
size: .
V: TRBV20-1
J: TRBJ2-5
CDR3: CSARTSGGFQETQYF
DNA: TGCAGTGCGAGGACTAGCGGGGGCTTCCAAGAGACCCAGTACTTC

D: TRBD2
size: many
V: TRBV27
J: TRBJ2-1
CDR3: CASSFLAGGFIDEQFF
DNA: TGTGCCAGCAGTTTCCTGGCGGGAGGGTTTATAGATGAGCAGTTCTTC

D: .
size: many
V: TRBV28
J: TRBJ2-7
CDR3: CASSLTNPGSYEQYF
DNA: TGTGCCAGCAGTCTCACGAACCCCGGGTCCTACGAGCAGTACTTC

D: TRBD1
size: .
V: TRBV19
J: TRBJ2-2
CDR3: CASSPGTGEMLRGGELFF
DNA: TGTGCCAGTAGTCCGGGGACAGGGGAAATGTTAAGGGGCGGGGAGCTGTTTTTT

D: .
size: many
V: TRBV7-2
J: TRBJ1-4
CDR3: CASSAMGSNEKLFF
DNA: TGTGCCAGCAGCGCCATGGGCTCAAATGAAAAACTGTTTTTT

D: TRBD2
size: .
V: TRBV20-1
J: TRBJ2-7
CDR3: CSARETGLAGTQYF
DNA: TGCAGTGCTAGAGAGACGGGACTAGCGGGAACGCAGTACTTC

D: .
size: many
V: TRBV2
J: TRBJ1-1
CDR3: CASTGATEAFF
DNA: TGTGCCAGTACGGGGGCAACTGAAGCTTTCTTT